The 32 T cell receptor beta chains in this list originate from one sample, sequenced in a study of cytomegalovirus exposure and HLA in healthy donors. With 60 Vbeta and 13 Jbeta primers, the PCR was carried out. Assay: immunoSEQ multiplex PCR; the TCRdb copy retains only in-frame clones and omits some. In the table there are 75,000 to 95,000 clones, less than 85% of which are singletons. Input material: PBMCs. All receptors come from a human donor in good health.

The CDR3 region has the DNA TGCGCCAGCAGCCCCCCCGGGACAGGGGAGGCCGAGCAGTACTTC. Protein sequence: CASSPPGTGEAEQYF. This chain connects TRBV4-1 to TRBJ2-7; TRBD1 matches at 10 bases. Germline trimming cut 4 bases from V and 6 bases from J; bases unmatched to any gene: 9. Germline V CDR1 and CDR2: MGHRA, YSYEKL. This CDR3 has 15 residues.

This chain connects TRBV2 to TRBJ1-3, with D tentatively TRBD1 (6 bases). The length of the CDR3 is 15 residues. The V gene's germline CDR1 is SNHLY and CDR2 FYNNEI. The V end lost 5 bases, the J end lost 1 base, and 12 bases lay between the germline ends. CDR3 DNA sequence: TGTGCCAGCAGTATCGCCACAGGGTCTGGAAACACCATATATTTT. Its translation is CASSIATGSGNTIYF. The full variable domain, in which reference TRBV2 and TRBJ1-3 provide the parts outside the CDR3, is EPEVTQTPSHQVTQMGQEVILRCVPISNHLYFYWYRQILGQKVEFLVSFYNNEISEKSEIFDDQFSVERPDGSNFTLKIRSTKLEDSAMYFCASSIATGSGNTIYFGEGSWLTVV.

In its sample, this clone was seen a few times. The chain combines TRBV4-3 with TRBJ2-7; TRBD1 aligns across 7 bases. CDR1 and CDR2 from the germline V gene are LGHNA and YSLEER. The CDR3 runs 15 residues. The V segment lost 0 bases and the J segment 0 bases; nucleotides outside the gene matches: 2. The CDR3 sequence is CASSQDEGASYEQYF. Here the CDR3 DNA reads TGCGCCAGCAGCCAAGATGAGGGGGCCTCCTACGAGCAGTACTTC.

The V gene is TRBV19, the J gene TRBJ1-1; a weak D match, TRBD1 (6 bases). CDR3 length: 20 residues. Germline V lookup: CDR1 LNHDA, CDR2 SQIVND (reference sequence). V was cut by 2 bases and J by 0 bases, with 25 bases left in between. The CDR3 DNA sequence: TGTGCCAGTAGTATAAGCGGGGGGCGATTGTATCCCCCGCTGAACACTGAAGCTTTCTTT. It yields the protein CASSISGGRLYPPLNTEAFF. Combining the CDR3 with reference TRBV19 and TRBJ1-1 gives the whole variable domain DGGITQSPKYLFRKEGQNVTLSCEQNLNHDAMYWYRQDPGQGLRLIYYSQIVNDFQKGDIAEGYSVSREKKESFPLTVTSAQKNPTAFYLCASSISGGRLYPPLNTEAFFGQGTRLTVV.

The chain has TRBV13 and TRBJ2-7; no firm D call. The CDR3 is 13 amino acids. V lost 3 bases and J lost 2, with 8 bases in between. From germline, CDR1 is PRHDT and CDR2 FYEKMQ (reference sequence). The chain's CDR3 is CASSFRRTYEQYF. The CDR3 nucleotides read TGTGCCAGCAGCTTCCGCAGGACCTACGAGCAGTACTTC.

This clone was seen more than once but under ten times. The chain combines TRBV5-4 with TRBJ2-2; a weak D match, TRBD2 (7 bases). This CDR3 contains 15 residues. Per the germline V gene, CDR1 is SGHNT and CDR2 is YYREEE (reference sequence). Between the trimmed V and J ends, which lost 1 base and 7 bases, there was a span of 14 bases. The chain's CDR3 is CASSLLGGAVGELFF. As DNA, the CDR3 is TGTGCCAGCAGCTTGTTGGGGGGGGCAGTCGGGGAGCTGTTTTTT. The variable domain in full, with the rest retrieved from reference TRBV5-4 and TRBJ2-2, is ETGVTQSPTHLIKTRGQQVTLRCSSQSGHNTVSWYQQALGQGPQFIFQYYREEENGRGNFPPRFSGLQFPNYSSELNVNALELDDSALYLCASSLLGGAVGELFFGEGSRLTVL.

In its sample, this clone was seen once. The V and J genes are TRBV21-1 and TRBJ1-2; the DNA was not compared with TRBD1, the D call given in the table. TRBV21-1 corresponds to a pseudogene. The CDR3 is made up of 13 amino acids. DNA of the CDR3: TGTGCCAGCAGCCCGGACAGGGCCTATGGCTACACCTTC. It encodes CASSPDRAYGYTF.

Only a few counts were recorded for this clone. V and J are TRBV6-5 and TRBJ1-4, with a possible D match to TRBD1 (5 bases). Germline-derived CDR1 and CDR2 are MNHEY and SVGAGI. The CDR3 is 14 amino acids. V gave up 2 bases and J gave up 9 bases, with 13 bases separating them. The CDR3 bases are TGTGCCAGCAGTTACGGACAAGGTCAACAAAAACTGTTTTTT. It is translated as CASSYGQGQQKLFF.

This clone has only one observation. The genes are TRBV27 and TRBJ2-1; 7 bases map to TRBD1. Germline V gene lookup returns CDR1 MNHEY and CDR2 SMNVEV (reference sequence). This CDR3 comprises 18 residues. Trimming at V came to 4 bases and at J to 8 bases, leaving 20 bases not matched to a gene. The CDR3 nucleotides are TGTGCCAGCAGTTACCTGGACAGGAAACCCCTACGAGAGGATGAGCAGTTCTTC. It yields the protein CASSYLDRKPLREDEQFF.

The chain recombines TRBV9 with TRBJ2-6; TRBD2 matches 13 bases. Germline assignment: CDR1 SGDLS and CDR2 YYNGEE. The CDR3 totals 18 residues. The V and J ends lost 4 bases and 1 base, in that order; junction bases with no gene match: 5. CDR3: CASSPQGLAGSGANVLTF. The CDR3 coding sequence is TGTGCCAGCAGCCCCCAGGGACTAGCGGGGTCTGGGGCCAACGTCCTGACTTTC.

This clone showed up just a few times. The rearrangement uses TRBV4-1 and TRBJ1-1; D not certain. The CDR3 runs to 15 residues. The ends were cut back, 0 bases at V and 4 bases at J, with 12 bases in the middle. Germline lookup yields CDR1 MGHRA and CDR2 YSYEKL. CDR3 coding DNA: TGCGCCAGCAGCCAAGATTCCGACCGCGGCACTGAAGCTTTCTTT. Amino acid sequence: CASSQDSDRGTEAFF.

This clone came up a few times. The chain joins TRBV2 to TRBJ2-2; maybe TRBD2 (6 bases). Germline CDR1 SNHLY, CDR2 FYNNEI. This CDR3 region has 14 residues. V was trimmed by 7 bases and J by 3 bases, leaving 12 bases between them. CDR3 in DNA: TGTGCCAGCACGTTCAGGGAGGACACCGGGGAGCTGTTTTTT. Translating it yields CASTFREDTGELFF.

V usage is TRBV4-1 and J usage is TRBJ2-5, with 11 positions matching TRBD2. The CDR3 covers 16 residues. The germline CDR1 and CDR2 sequences are MGHRA and YSYEKL. J lost 5 bases, V lost 1 base, and 6 bases had no gene match. The CDR3 region has the DNA TGCGCCAGCAGCCAAGGGCCCCGACTAGCGGGGGAGACCCAGTACTTC. This sequence encodes CASSQGPRLAGETQYF.

This chain uses TRBV6-5 with TRBJ2-4; 8 nucleotides match TRBD1. Germline CDR1 and CDR2: MNHEY and SVGAGI. The CDR3 has 15 amino acids. The V gene end was trimmed by 6 bases and the J gene end by 4 bases; junction bases not matched to a gene: 8. CDR3: CASRQTRTGKNIQYF. In DNA form, the CDR3 reads TGTGCCAGCAGACAGACTCGGACAGGGAAAAACATTCAGTACTTC.

The CDR3 is CASSLPGTYNEQFF. The DNA of the CDR3 is TGTGCCAGCAGCTTACCAGGGACATACAATGAGCAGTTCTTC. This sequence joins TRBV11-2 and TRBJ2-1, with D possibly matching TRBD1 (6 bases). The germline CDR1 and CDR2 sequences are SGHAT and FQNNGV. V dropped 2 bases and J dropped 4 bases, with 9 bases sitting between them. The CDR3 spans 14 residues.

The chain combines TRBV5-1 with TRBJ2-5, with 7 bases fitting TRBD2. This CDR3 region has 15 residues. Per the germline V gene, CDR1 is SGHRS and CDR2 is YFSETQ. With V trimmed by 7 bases and J by 5 bases, 14 bases remained unmatched. CDR3 in DNA: TGCGCCAGCTTAGGGGAGGGGAACACGGGGGAGACCCAGTACTTC. Its protein is CASLGEGNTGETQYF.

The CDR3 bases are TGTGCCAGCAGCGGAGATAGGGACAGGGGAGCTCATTTAACGGGCTACACCTTC. Translating gives CASSGDRDRGAHLTGYTF. The chain carries TRBV9 and TRBJ1-2; 10 bases fit TRBD1. Germline values: CDR1 SGDLS, CDR2 YYNGEE. Losses at the gene ends were 3 bases for V and 8 bases for J; bases not matched to a gene: 19. CDR3 size: 18 residues.

This chain connects TRBV19 to TRBJ1-5, with D maybe TRBD1 (5 bases). The CDR3 has 15 residues. CDR1 is LNHDA, CDR2 SQIVND, per germline (reference sequence). V lost 1 base to trimming and J lost 7 bases, with 14 bases between them. The DNA of the CDR3 is TGTGCCAGTAGTATAGGTTTAAGGGGCCAGCAGCCCCAGCATTTT. Encoded protein: CASSIGLRGQQPQHF.

The CDR3: CASSLPGTSGTRTDTQYF. In DNA, the CDR3 is TGTGCCAGCAGCCTACCCGGGACTAGCGGAACTCGCACAGATACGCAGTATTTT. The chain is built from TRBV5-5 and TRBJ2-3; 11 positions match TRBD2. Looked up from germline, CDR1 is SGHKS and CDR2 is YYEKEE (reference sequence). The CDR3 consists of 18 residues. The V and J ends lost 4 bases and 1 base, in that order; junction bases with no gene match: 11.

The chain links TRBV5-4 to TRBJ2-1, with 8 nucleotides matching TRBD1. This CDR3 is built from 15 residues. The V segment lost 4 bases and the J segment 8 bases; nucleotides outside the gene matches: 11. In germline, CDR1 is SGHNT, CDR2 YYREEE (reference sequence). CDR3 DNA sequence: TGTGCCAGCAGCAGCCTCGGGACAGGAAACGATGAGCAGTTCTTC. Its protein product is CASSSLGTGNDEQFF. Full variable domain (remainder filled in from reference TRBV5-4 and TRBJ2-1): ETGVTQSPTHLIKTRGQQVTLRCSSQSGHNTVSWYQQALGQGPQFIFQYYREEENGRGNFPPRFSGLQFPNYSSELNVNALELDDSALYLCASSSLGTGNDEQFFGPGTRLTVL.

In regard to this clone: One end of the junction is discordant with germline, which a read error may explain. The V and J genes are TRBV7-7 and TRBJ2-2; 7 nucleotides align to TRBD2. CDR3 size: 14 residues. Germline CDR1 reads SSHAT; CDR2 reads FNYEAQ (reference sequence). Here the CDR3 DNA reads TGTGCTAGCAGCTGGGGGACTACGGGCGGGGAGCTGTTTTTT. It yields the protein CASSWGTTGGELFF.

This clone occurred once. V gene TRBV20-1 combines with J gene TRBJ2-5; D call uncertain. V shed 6 bases and J shed 4 bases, with 9 bases lying between them. The CDR3 is 11 amino acids. From germline, CDR1 is DFQATT and CDR2 SNEGSKA (reference sequence). The CDR3 loop reads CSACPVETQYF. CDR3 sequence (DNA): TGCAGTGCCTGTCCGGTAGAGACCCAGTACTTC.

V and J are TRBV5-4 and TRBJ2-7, with 7 positions matching TRBD2. The junction had 4 bases not matched to a gene; V was cut back by 2 bases and J by 5 bases. Germline V gene data show CDR1 as SGHNT and CDR2 as YYREEE (reference sequence). There are 13 residues in the CDR3. The CDR3 DNA reads TGTGCCAGCAGCTTTCGGGGGGTAGACGAGCAGTACTTC. Residues: CASSFRGVDEQYF.

The chain has TRBV27 and TRBJ2-7, with 7 bases that match TRBD2. Unmatched junction bases numbered 8, after V lost 2 bases and J lost 4 bases. The germline CDR1 and CDR2 sequences are MNHEY and SMNVEV (reference sequence). The CDR3 is 15 amino acids. The CDR3 loop reads CASSLGEGLKYEQYF. CDR3 DNA: TGTGCCAGCAGTTTAGGGGAGGGACTTAAATACGAGCAGTACTTC.

This clone came up a few times. The chain has TRBV4-2 and TRBJ1-6; perhaps TRBD1 as D (5 bases). V was trimmed by 0 bases and J by 10 bases, leaving 10 bases between them. Germline assignment: CDR1 LGHNA and CDR2 YNFKEQ. The CDR3 is 14 amino acids. The CDR3, as DNA: TGTGCCAGCAGCCAAGACCTGGGGCCCTCACCCCTCCACTTT. This gives the protein CASSQDLGPSPLHF.

The chain recombines TRBV5-1 with TRBJ2-7, with TRBD2 matching over 7 bases. With V trimmed by 0 bases and J by 7 bases, 7 bases remained unmatched. This CDR3 has 14 residues. The germline V gene encodes CDR1 SGHRS and CDR2 YFSETQ. The CDR3 nucleotides are TGCGCCAGCAGCTTGGACCGGGGGGAGTGGGAGCAGTACTTC. Translating gives CASSLDRGEWEQYF.

The gene calls are TRBV15 and TRBJ1-5, with 7 bases that match TRBD1. Germline CDR1 and CDR2: LNHNV and YYDKDF (reference sequence). After removal of 4 bases from V and 3 bases from J, the junction contained 6 bases not matched to a gene. This CDR3 contains 15 residues. This CDR3 reads CATSNLGQFNQPQHF. Written as DNA, the CDR3 is TGTGCCACCAGCAACCTGGGACAGTTCAATCAGCCCCAGCATTTT.

The V call is TRBV30, the J call TRBJ2-7; 8 nucleotides align to TRBD1. Germline CDR1 GTSNPN, CDR2 SVGIG (reference sequence). The CDR3 extends over 12 amino acids. V lost 5 bases to trimming and J lost 2 bases; unmatched junction nucleotides: 2. In DNA form, the CDR3 reads TGTGCCTGGGGGGGACAGGCCTACGAGCAGTACTTC. Protein sequence: CAWGGQAYEQYF.

The chain uses TRBV7-2 and TRBJ1-1, with a possible D match to TRBD1 (5 bases). This CDR3 contains 14 residues. The germline V and J ends were trimmed by 5 bases and 2 bases, with 12 bases remaining between them. Germline CDR1 SGHTA, CDR2 FQGNSA. The CDR3 protein is CASSATGANTEAFF. Here the CDR3 DNA reads TGTGCCAGCAGCGCCACAGGAGCTAACACTGAAGCTTTCTTT.

This clone turned up a few times. The rearrangement links TRBV5-1 to TRBJ2-3; D perhaps matches TRBD2 (5 bases). V lost 0 bases and J 5 bases, leaving 13 bases between the germline ends. Germline V gives CDR1 SGHRS, CDR2 YFSETQ. This CDR3 spans 15 amino acids. In DNA, the CDR3 is TGCGCCAGCAGCTTGGCAGACGGAGGAGGAGATACGCAGTATTTT. As protein: CASSLADGGGDTQYF.

This clone was counted once. The chain carries TRBV5-1 and TRBJ1-2, with D possibly matching TRBD1 (6 bases). The V and J ends lost 4 bases and 3 bases respectively, with 16 bases between them. The germline V gene encodes CDR1 SGHRS and CDR2 YFSETQ. This CDR3 region has 15 residues. CDR3 DNA sequence: TGCGCCAGCAGCGGTGGACAGAGGTCCGACTATGGCTACACCTTC. It specifies CASSGGQRSDYGYTF.

This chain connects TRBV5-1 to TRBJ2-3, with a tentative D call TRBD1 (6 bases). This CDR3 is 14 amino acids long. The V gene's germline CDR1 is SGHRS and CDR2 YFSETQ. V was shortened by 4 bases and J by 0 bases, with 9 bases between the two germline ends. CDR3 DNA: TGCGCCAGCAGCCAAGGACAGAGCACAGATACGCAGTATTTT. Its protein is CASSQGQSTDTQYF.